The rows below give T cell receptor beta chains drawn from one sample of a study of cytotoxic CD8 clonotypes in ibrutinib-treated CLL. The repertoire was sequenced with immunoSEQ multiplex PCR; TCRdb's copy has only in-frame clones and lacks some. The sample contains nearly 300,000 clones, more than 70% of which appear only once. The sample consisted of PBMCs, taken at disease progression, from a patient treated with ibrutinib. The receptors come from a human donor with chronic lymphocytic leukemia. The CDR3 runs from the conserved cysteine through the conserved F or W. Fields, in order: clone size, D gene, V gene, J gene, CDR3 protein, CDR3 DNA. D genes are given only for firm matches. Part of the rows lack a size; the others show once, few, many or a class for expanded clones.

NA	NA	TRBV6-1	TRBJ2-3	CASTIPAGADTQYF	TGTGCCAGCACGATACCCGCCGGGGCAGATACGCAGTATTTT
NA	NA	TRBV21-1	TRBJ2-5	CASSSPQERTGNGSKTQYF	TGTGCCAGCAGTAGCCCTCAGGAGCGGACAGGCAACGGTTCGAAGACCCAGTACTTC
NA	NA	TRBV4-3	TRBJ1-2	CASGQDRGLDGYTF	TGCGCCAGCGGGCAAGATCGGGGGCTCGATGGCTACACCTTC
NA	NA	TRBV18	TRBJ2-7	CASSPPSRAHEQYF	TGTGCCAGCTCACCACCTTCCAGGGCCCACGAGCAGTACTTC
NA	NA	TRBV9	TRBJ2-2	CASRRASNTGELFF	TGTGCCAGCAGGAGGGCCTCAAACACCGGGGAGCTGTTTTTT
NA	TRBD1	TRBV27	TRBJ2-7	CASSLSTGDEQYF	TGTGCCAGCAGTTTATCGACAGGGGACGAGCAGTACTTC
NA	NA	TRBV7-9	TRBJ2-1	CASSLAEYNEQFF	TGTGCCAGCAGCTTAGCCGAGTACAATGAGCAGTTCTTC
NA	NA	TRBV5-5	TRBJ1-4	CASSFGLGRGLFF	TGTGCCAGCAGCTTCGGGTTAGGAAGGGGACTGTTTTTT
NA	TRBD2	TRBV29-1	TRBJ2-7	CSVSRFVGGVGLAGTYEQYF	TGCAGCGTTAGCCGATTTGTAGGGGGCGTGGGACTAGCGGGAACCTACGAGCAGTACTTC
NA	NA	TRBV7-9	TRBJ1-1	CASSSPQNTEAFF	TGTGCCAGCAGCTCCCCACAGAACACTGAAGCTTTCTTT
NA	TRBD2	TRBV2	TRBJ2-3	CASTWTLSGVTDTQYF	TGTGCCAGCACCTGGACACTAAGCGGGGTCACAGATACGCAGTATTTT
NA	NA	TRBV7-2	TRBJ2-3	CASSLGGGLRTDTQYF	TGTGCCAGCAGCTTGGGCGGGGGCCTACGCACAGATACGCAGTATTTT
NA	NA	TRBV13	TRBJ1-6	CASSFGRTRNSPLHF	TGTGCCAGCAGCTTCGGACGGACGAGGAATTCACCCCTCCACTTT
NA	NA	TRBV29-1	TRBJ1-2	CSVEDRNYGYTF	TGCAGCGTTGAAGATCGCAACTATGGCTACACCTTC
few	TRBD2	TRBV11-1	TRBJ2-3	CASSLLAGGTDTQYF	TGTGCCAGCAGTTTACTAGCGGGAGGGACAGATACGCAGTATTTT
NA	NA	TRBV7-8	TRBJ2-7	CASSLAETSYEQYF	TGTGCCAGCAGCTTAGCAGAGACCTCCTACGAGCAGTACTTC
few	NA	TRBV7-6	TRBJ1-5	CASSPSDRSNQPQHF	TGTGCCAGCAGTCCATCCGACAGGTCGAATCAGCCCCAGCATTTT
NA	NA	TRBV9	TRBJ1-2	CASSVASVNYGYTF	TGTGCCAGCAGCGTAGCTTCCGTTAACTATGGCTACACCTTC
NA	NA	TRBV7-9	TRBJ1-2	CASSLDTNYGYTF	TGTGCCAGCAGCTTAGACACTAACTATGGCTACACCTTC
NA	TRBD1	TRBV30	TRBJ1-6	CAWDRGLTYNSPLHF	TGTGCCTGGGACAGGGGGCTGACCTATAATTCACCCCTCCACTTT
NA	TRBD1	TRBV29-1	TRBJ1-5	CSVAGGQDQPQHF	TGCAGCGTTGCAGGGGGCCAGGATCAGCCCCAGCATTTT
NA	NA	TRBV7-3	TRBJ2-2	CASSDRNTGELFF	TGTGCCAGCAGCGACAGAAACACCGGGGAGCTGTTTTTT